These T cell receptor beta chains were read from a single sample in a study of regulatory T cells in long-lasting Graves disease. In TCRdb, the multiplex PCR reads were re-called with MiXCR into one record per CDR3 protein. The sample includes a few hundred thousand distinct CDR3 sequences, roughly 20% of them seen just once. The sample was peripheral blood mononuclear cells (PBMCs), taken when the disease was refractory, from a patient treated with antithyroid drugs. These receptors all come from a middle-aged woman with Graves disease. Both conserved end residues are part of each CDR3. D genes are given only for firm matches. The size of a clone is reported for some rows only, either as once, few or many, or as a class for expanded clones.

j_call clone_size v_call d_call cdr3_nt cdr3_aa
TRBJ2-5 many TRBV12-3/TRBV12-4 - TGTGCCAGCAGTTCCTTGCTGAGAGGGGCCCAGTACTTC CASSSLLRGAQYF
TRBJ2-3 - TRBV11-2 - TGTGCCAGCAGCCCCGGCGGAGATACGCAGTATTTT CASSPGGDTQYF
TRBJ2-7 many TRBV29-1 - TGCAGCGTTGTACGCGGGATGGGGGGTAACGAGCAGTACTTC CSVVRGMGGNEQYF
TRBJ2-7 - TRBV3-1 TRBD2 TGTGCCAGCAGCCAAGATATCGGGACTAGGTTCTTC CASSQDIGTRFF
TRBJ1-2 - TRBV6-9 - TGTGCCAGCAGTTACCGGGGGGGCGACTACACCTTC CASSYRGGDYTF
TRBJ2-2 many TRBV28 TRBD2 TGTGCCAGCGAGCGGGAGGCCGGGGAGCTGTTTTTT CASEREAGELFF
TRBJ1-1 - TRBV19 - TGTGCCAGTACCTCTATCCAGGGCGGTGCCACTGAAGCTTTCTTT CASTSIQGGATEAFF
TRBJ2-2 many TRBV28 TRBD2 TGTGCCAGCAGTGATGCTGCCCATGGGACTAGCGCCGGGGAGCTGTTTTTT CASSDAAHGTSAGELFF
TRBJ2-2 once TRBV12-3/TRBV12-4 - TGTGCCAGCAGTCCCTTGGAATACGGGGAGCTGTTTTTT CASSPLEYGELFF
TRBJ1-2 few TRBV30 - TGTGCCTGGAACAAAGGGGGGCGAGACGGCTACACCTTC CAWNKGGRDGYTF
TRBJ1-4 few TRBV7-8 - TGTGCCAGCAGCCCGAGAGATTTCTCAACTAATGAAAAACTGTTTTTT CASSPRDFSTNEKLFF
TRBJ2-7 many TRBV27 TRBD1 TGTGCCAGCAGCCGGGACAGGTCTTTCTCCTACGAGCAGTACTTC CASSRDRSFSYEQYF
TRBJ2-2 - TRBV27 - TGTGCCAGCAGCCACAGTGCGTACACCGGGGAGCTGTTTTTT CASSHSAYTGELFF
TRBJ2-7 many TRBV5-1 - TGCGCCAGCAGCTTGGGGGGAATCCCCTACGAGCAGTACTTC CASSLGGIPYEQYF
TRBJ1-2 many TRBV29-1 TRBD1 TGCAGCGTTGAAGCAGGGGACAGATCTTACTATGGCTACACCTTC CSVEAGDRSYYGYTF
TRBJ2-3 - TRBV20-1 - TGCAGCGGGGCGGGATATGATACGCAGTATTTT CSGAGYDTQYF
TRBJ2-5 many TRBV12-3/TRBV12-4 TRBD2 TGTGCCAGCAGTTCCCGACTAGCGGGAACCCCCCGAGAGACCCAGTACTTC CASSSRLAGTPRETQYF
TRBJ2-1 - TRBV2 TRBD2 TGTGCCAGCAGTGAAGCAACCCCTAGCGGGAGTTCCGGTGAGCAGTTCTTC CASSEATPSGSSGEQFF
TRBJ2-7 once TRBV4-2 - TGTGCCAGCAGCCAAGGAGCCGACGGTTTCGAGCAGTACTTC CASSQGADGFEQYF
TRBJ1-4 many TRBV29-1 TRBD1 TGCAGCGTCCAGGACAGGGGAGGGGGAGGCTCTAATGAAAAACTGTTTTTT CSVQDRGGGGSNEKLFF
TRBJ2-5 - TRBV9 - TGTGCCAGCAGCCCCGACAGTCGGTTAGAGACCCAGTACTTC CASSPDSRLETQYF
TRBJ2-5 many TRBV11-2 - TGTGCCAGCAGCGACCACCGGGCCCAACAAGAGACCCAGTACTTC CASSDHRAQQETQYF
TRBJ1-4 many TRBV12-3/TRBV12-4 - TGTGCCAGCACCAAAATGGGGACGGTTAATGAAAAACTGTTTTTT CASTKMGTVNEKLFF
TRBJ1-5 - TRBV19 - TGTGCCAGTAGTATATCGGCAGGGGCCAATCAGCCCCAGCATTTT CASSISAGANQPQHF
TRBJ2-7 many TRBV2 TRBD1 TGTGCCAGCCAGGGGGACAGTCAGTCCTACGAGCAGTACTTC CASQGDSQSYEQYF
TRBJ1-1 many TRBV27 - TGTGCCAGCAGTTATGATGCAGGGGCGGGAACTGAAGCTTTCTTT CASSYDAGAGTEAFF
TRBJ1-5 many TRBV12-3/TRBV12-4 - TGTGCCAGCAGCTTTGGGGTAGGTCAGCCCCAGCATTTT CASSFGVGQPQHF
TRBJ2-5 - TRBV5-4 - TGTGCCAGCAGCTGGGATGGATTTCCAAAACAAGAGACCCAGTACTTC CASSWDGFPKQETQYF
TRBJ2-7 - TRBV19 TRBD1 TGTGCCAGTAGTATTGGACAGGGGAGCGAGCAGTACTTC CASSIGQGSEQYF
TRBJ1-1 many TRBV2 TRBD1 TGTGCCAGCAGCGGACAGGGGGCTATTGAAGCTTTCTTT CASSGQGAIEAFF
TRBJ1-6 few TRBV6-1 - TGTGCCAGCAGTACCAATGATCCACCCCTCCACTTT CASSTNDPPLHF
TRBJ1-1 many TRBV13 - TGTGCCAGCAGCCGAGACGGGACTGAAGCTTTCTTT CASSRDGTEAFF
TRBJ1-1 few TRBV11-2 - TGTGCCAGCAGCTTAGTGTTTGGTCAGGGCTCTGAAGCTTTCTTT CASSLVFGQGSEAFF
TRBJ1-1 many TRBV11-2 - TGTGCCAGCAGCCGCCCGGGAAGCACTGAAGCTTTCTTT CASSRPGSTEAFF
TRBJ2-5 many TRBV27 - TGTGCCAGCAGCCCCCAAGGGCGGGAGACCCAGTACTTC CASSPQGRETQYF
TRBJ2-2 few TRBV19 - TGTGCCAGTAGTCCGGTGACGAGGAACACCGGGGAGCTGTTTTTT CASSPVTRNTGELFF
TRBJ2-4 - TRBV20-1 TRBD2 TGCAGTGCAACGACTAGCGGGAGAAACATTCAGTACTTC CSATTSGRNIQYF
TRBJ2-7 many TRBV12-3/TRBV12-4 - TGTGCCAGCACCTATGGTGGGGGGAGCTCCTACGAGCAGTACTTC CASTYGGGSSYEQYF
TRBJ2-5 few TRBV4-1 TRBD1 TGCGCCAGCCGCCGAACGGCTATTGACAGGGATTACCACTTC CASRRTAIDRDYHF